This T cell receptor beta chain emerged from a study of identical twins. Study conclusions and caveats: Not following the same donors, the study drew its conclusions from cross-sectional statistical analysis. Twins' surplus sharing was weaker for beta out-of-frame sequences. Some out-of-frame alpha sequences were shared by twins, and these showed excess low generation probability.

This clonotype came up a few times. The target antigen is unknown. TCRdb analysed the 5' RACE reads with MiXCR anew, one entry per CDR3 protein. The sample lists under 250,000 distinct CDR3 sequences, 9.5% to 15% occurring once. The CDR3 consists of 15 residues. Trimming stripped 2 bases from V and 5 bases from J, with 15 bases between. These sequences were also reported in another study, on yellow fever vaccine responses in identical twins.

The chain links TRBV12-3 or TRBV12-4 to TRBJ1-2; D is ambiguous. This sequence originates from a woman younger than 30 in good health. Sequenced material: memory (CD45RO+) T cells sorted from blood. CDR3 loop: CASSLRKNKNYGYTF. The DNA of the CDR3 is TGTGCCAGCAGTTTACGAAAGAATAAAAATTATGGCTACACCTTC.